The present TCR beta chain was sequenced within a study of T cell changes during pregnancy in multiple sclerosis. The repertoire was sequenced with immunoSEQ multiplex PCR; TCRdb's copy has only in-frame clones and lacks some. Found here are roughly 49,000 clones, 90% of them singletons; the top ten hold 1.4% to 1.5%. V was clipped by 2 bases and J by 7 bases; unmatched bases: 5. CDR1 is LGHNA and CDR2 is YNFKEQ in the germline V gene. This CDR3 region has 15 residues. The origin of this receptor is a female donor in good health, enrolled as a control in a pregnancy study. The sample consisted of peripheral blood, taken in the first trimester of pregnancy. This chain links TRBV4-2 with TRBJ2-1, with 10 nucleotides matching TRBD1. The DNA of the CDR3 is TGTGCCAGCAGCCAAAACGACAGGGGGCAAAATGAGCAGTTCTTC. It yields the protein CASSQNDRGQNEQFF.